These 10 T cell receptor beta chains were sequenced from one sample in a study of blood T cell repertoires in COVID-19. TCRdb's table, derived via immunoSEQ multiplex PCR, lists solely in-frame clones and lacks some. The data contain fewer than 200,000 clones, 75% to 90% of them singletons. The sample taken for sequencing was peripheral blood. These receptor sequences come from a human donor with acute or convalescent COVID-19. The donor label of this sample is uncertain.

This clone was found a few times. The chain couples TRBV3-1 (or the pseudogene TRBV3-2) to TRBJ1-1, with a possible D match to TRBD1 (6 bases). Trimming removed 5 bases at V and 5 bases at J, with 24 bases between. Germline CDR1 LGHDT, CDR2 YNNKEL (reference sequence). The length of the CDR3 is 17 residues. CDR3 in amino acids: CASSYWDFWGGTTEAFF. In nucleotides, the CDR3 is TGTGCCAGCAGCTATTGGGACTTCTGGGGGGGCACAACTGAAGCTTTCTTT.

This rearrangement joins TRBV27 to TRBJ2-1; 7 nucleotides line up with TRBD1. Germline V lookup: CDR1 MNHEY, CDR2 SMNVEV (reference sequence). V was pared by 4 bases and J by 7 bases, with 10 bases of the junction left unmatched. The CDR3 has 15 residues. The CDR3 region has the DNA TGTGCCAGCAGTTCCGGACAGGTCCTTGGGAATGAGCAGTTCTTC. Translating it yields CASSSGQVLGNEQFF.

V gene TRBV9 combines with J gene TRBJ2-7; the D gene is possibly TRBD1 (6 bases). V was shortened by 5 bases and J by 2 bases, with 14 bases between the two germline ends. In germline, CDR1 is SGDLS, CDR2 YYNGEE. CDR3 length equals 14 residues. Written as DNA, the CDR3 is TGTGCCAGCAGTGAGGGGGTCTCGCCCTACGAGCAGTACTTC. The encoded protein is CASSEGVSPYEQYF.

In its sample, this clone was seen once. This chain connects TRBV30 to TRBJ1-3; D is unresolved. The CDR3 spans 16 residues. CDR1 is GTSNPN, CDR2 SVGIG, per germline (reference sequence). Trimming stripped 0 bases from V and 3 bases from J, with 15 bases between. The CDR3 DNA reads TGTGCCTGGAGTGTGCCAGGTCTATCTGGTGGAAACACCATATATTTT. This encodes CAWSVPGLSGGNTIYF.

The rearrangement joins TRBV14 to TRBJ1-1; D gene uncertain. Trimming removed 0 bases at V and 5 bases at J, with 10 bases between. The germline CDR1 and CDR2 sequences are SGHDN and FVKESK. The length of the CDR3 is 14 residues. CDR3 amino acids: CASSQDARWTEAFF. In DNA form, the CDR3 reads TGTGCCAGCAGCCAAGATGCGAGGTGGACTGAAGCTTTCTTT.

Only one count was recorded for this clone. This CDR3 reads CASSPGGAGQPQHF. CDR3 nucleotides: TGTGCCAGCTCGCCGGGGGGGGCTGGACAGCCCCAGCATTTT. This chain links TRBV18 with TRBJ1-5; a weak D match, TRBD1 (6 bases). The CDR3 loop spans 14 amino acids. Germline CDR1 and CDR2: KGHSH and LQKENI. Trimming took off 6 bases at V and 7 bases at J, with 16 bases between the two ends. Variable domain in full (rest from reference TRBV18 and TRBJ1-5): NAGVMQNPRHLVRRRGQEARLRCSPMKGHSHVYWYRQLPEEGLKFMVYLQKENIIDESGMPKERFSAEFPKEGPSILRIQQVVRGDSAAYFCASSPGGAGQPQHFGDGTRLSIL.

CDR3 sequence: CSVESDRDYGYTF. The CDR3 coding sequence is TGCAGCGTTGAATCGGACAGGGACTATGGCTACACCTTC. The chain is built from TRBV29-1 and TRBJ1-2, with 8 bases fitting TRBD1. J gave up 3 bases and V 2 bases, and 2 bases lay outside the gene matches. This CDR3 comprises 13 residues. Germline CDR1 reads SQVTM; CDR2 reads ANQGSEA.

The gene calls are TRBV30 and TRBJ1-1, with D possibly being TRBD1 (6 bases). This CDR3 has 13 amino acids. With 5 bases removed from V and 5 bases from J, the gap between germline ends came to 15 bases. The V gene's germline CDR1 is GTSNPN and CDR2 SVGIG (reference sequence). CDR3 protein: CAWDRQVWTEAFF. Here the CDR3 DNA reads TGTGCCTGGGATAGACAGGTTTGGACTGAAGCTTTCTTT.

The rearrangement links TRBV5-1 to TRBJ1-2; D uncertain. With 0 bases removed from V and 7 bases from J, the gap between germline ends came to 13 bases. The V gene's germline CDR1 is SGHRS and CDR2 YFSETQ. The CDR3 runs 14 residues. The CDR3 spells CASSLGSGNAGYTF. CDR3 coding DNA: TGCGCCAGCAGCTTGGGCTCGGGGAACGCTGGCTACACCTTC. Full variable domain (rest looked up from reference TRBV5-1 and TRBJ1-2): KAGVTQTPRYLIKTRGQQVTLSCSPISGHRSVSWYQQTPGQGLQFLFEYFSETQRNKGNFPGRFSGRQFSNSRSEMNVSTLELGDSALYLCASSLGSGNAGYTFGSGTRLTVV.

This chain connects TRBV5-4 to TRBJ1-5; tentatively, D is TRBD1 (5 bases). Looked up from germline, CDR1 is SGHNT and CDR2 is YYREEE (reference sequence). The V gene lost 1 base and the J gene lost 2 bases, with 7 bases spanning the gap. This CDR3 has 14 amino acids. The CDR3 loop reads CASSLQGGNQPQHF. The CDR3 DNA is TGTGCCAGCAGCTTGCAGGGTGGCAATCAGCCCCAGCATTTT.